The 30 T cell receptor beta chains listed next were all sequenced from one sample in a study of blood T cell repertoires in COVID-19. Assay used: immunoSEQ multiplex PCR; TCRdb lists only in-frame clones, some missing. The table has about 95,000 clones, 70% to 90% seen once. Input material: peripheral blood. The origin of the receptors is a man in his forties or fifties with COVID-19, enrolled during active disease.

This chain uses TRBV19 with TRBJ1-2, with TRBD1 identical over 9 bases. Germline CDR1 LNHDA, CDR2 SQIVND (reference sequence). The CDR3 totals 15 residues. V gave up 3 bases and J gave up 4 bases; unmatched junction bases: 6. CDR3 residues: CASSIQMTGGYGYTF. CDR3 nucleotides: TGTGCCAGTAGTATCCAAATGACAGGGGGCTATGGCTACACCTTC.

The rearrangement links TRBV12-3 or TRBV12-4 to TRBJ2-5, with TRBD1 matching 9 bases. The V segment lost 6 bases and the J segment 4 bases; nucleotides outside the gene matches: 3. This CDR3 region has 13 residues. As DNA, the CDR3 is TGTGCCAGCAGGGGACAGGGAGGAGAGACCCAGTACTTC. It encodes CASRGQGGETQYF.

CDR3 loop: CASSPAGNPQIAGNTIYF. The CDR3 coding sequence is TGTGCCAGCAGCCCCGCAGGGAACCCACAGATTGCCGGAAACACCATATATTTT. The chain employs TRBV28 and TRBJ1-3, with a possible D match to TRBD1 (5 bases). The V end lost 6 bases, the J end lost 4 bases, and 25 bases lay between the germline ends. The germline V gene has CDR1 MDHEN and CDR2 SYDVKM. The CDR3 loop spans 18 amino acids.

The chain joins TRBV5-1 to TRBJ2-5; D is possibly TRBD2 (6 bases). The CDR3 runs 16 residues. The V end lost 0 bases, the J end lost 1 base, and 13 bases lay between the germline ends. CDR1 is SGHRS, CDR2 YFSETQ, per germline. CDR3 protein: CASSLAAGPVQETQYF. The CDR3 DNA reads as TGCGCCAGCAGCTTGGCGGCGGGACCCGTCCAAGAGACCCAGTACTTC.

The chain recombines TRBV5-4 with TRBJ1-2, with D perhaps TRBD1 (5 bases). The CDR3 is 14 residues long. Per germline, CDR1 SGHNT and CDR2 YYREEE (reference sequence). V shed 0 bases and J shed 4 bases, with 10 bases lying between them. As DNA, the CDR3 is TGTGCCAGCAGCTTGGTCTCGGGGGGCTATGGCTACACCTTC. This codes for CASSLVSGGYGYTF.

This clone was observed many times. The V call is TRBV20-1, the J call TRBJ1-1; D is perhaps TRBD1 (5 bases). Deletions cut 3 bases from V and 5 bases from J, with 10 bases between. This CDR3 comprises 12 residues. Germline V gene sequence: CDR1 DFQATT, CDR2 SNEGSKA (reference sequence). This chain's CDR3 is CSASLSGTEAFF. For the CDR3, the DNA is TGCAGTGCTAGTCTTTCAGGGACTGAAGCTTTCTTT.

The chain has TRBV28 and TRBJ2-1; 8 bases map to TRBD1. The CDR3 runs 14 residues. Germline CDR1 is MDHEN and CDR2 is SYDVKM. V shed 7 bases and J 5 bases; nucleotides not matched to a gene: 7. For the CDR3, the DNA is TGTGCCAGCACGAGACAGGGGAGGAACAATGAGCAGTTCTTC. Residues: CASTRQGRNNEQFF.

This chain connects TRBV4-1 to TRBJ2-2; 14 bases are shared with TRBD2. Germline CDR1 and CDR2: MGHRA and YSYEKL. The CDR3 is made up of 18 amino acids. J lost 2 bases, V lost 5 bases, and 7 bases had no gene match. DNA of the CDR3: TGCGCCAGCAGCTTGCGACTAGCGGGGGGGACAAACACCGGGGAGCTGTTTTTT. This sequence encodes CASSLRLAGGTNTGELFF.

CDR3 in amino acids: CASSPRTGNTGELFF. In nucleotides, the CDR3 is TGTGCCAGCTCACCAAGGACTGGCAACACCGGGGAGCTGTTTTTT. J is TRBJ2-2 and V is TRBV18, with D perhaps matching TRBD2 (5 bases). Between the trimmed V and J ends, which lost 2 bases and 2 bases, there was a span of 9 bases. Per germline, CDR1 KGHSH and CDR2 LQKENI. CDR3 size: 15 residues.

V and J are TRBV24-1 and TRBJ1-1, with 8 positions matching TRBD1. J was trimmed by 1 base and V by 0 bases; bases with no gene match: 9. The germline gives CDR1 KGHDR, CDR2 SFDVKD. This CDR3 is built from 18 residues. CDR3 amino acids: CATSDLTPRGQWNTEAFF. CDR3 coding DNA: TGTGCCACCAGTGATTTGACTCCCAGGGGGCAGTGGAACACTGAAGCTTTCTTT.

The J gene is TRBJ2-7, the V gene TRBV28, with D perhaps TRBD1 (6 bases). Germline CDR1 and CDR2: MDHEN and SYDVKM. CDR3 length equals 12 residues. V was shortened by 6 bases and J by 4 bases, with 10 bases between the two germline ends. The CDR3 spells CASSTDSYEQYF. The CDR3 DNA sequence: TGTGCCAGCAGCACGGACAGTTACGAGCAGTACTTC.

The rearrangement joins TRBV19 to TRBJ2-1; TRBD2 might be the D (5 bases). Trimming left V 2 bases short and J 6 bases short, with 11 bases between. The CDR3 is 14 amino acids. Germline-derived CDR1 and CDR2 are LNHDA and SQIVND (reference sequence). DNA for the CDR3: TGTGCCAGTAGTATAAGCCTAGCCGTCAATGAGCAGTTCTTC. Its protein is CASSISLAVNEQFF.

The V and J genes are TRBV6-6 and TRBJ2-5, with 11 bases that match TRBD1. Germline V gene lookup returns CDR1 MNHNY and CDR2 SVGAGI (reference sequence). The CDR3 covers 16 residues. V lost 2 bases to trimming and J lost 5 bases; unmatched junction nucleotides: 7. The CDR3 protein is CASSYGTGGSEETQYF. CDR3 DNA: TGTGCCAGCAGTTACGGGACAGGGGGATCGGAGGAGACCCAGTACTTC.

This clone was detected a few times. CDR3 DNA: TGTGCCAGCAGCTCAGTGAACAAGCCGGGTAATGAAAAACTGTTTTTT. Protein sequence: CASSSVNKPGNEKLFF. This sequence joins TRBV5-4 and TRBJ1-4, with D hard to call. The CDR3 has 16 amino acids. The V and J ends lost 3 bases and 4 bases respectively, with 16 bases between them. Germline CDR1 is SGHNT and CDR2 is YYREEE (reference sequence).

V and J are TRBV30 and TRBJ2-7, with TRBD2 as a possible D gene (5 bases). The CDR3 covers 14 residues. Germline assignment: CDR1 GTSNPN and CDR2 SVGIG (reference sequence). The V gene lost 0 bases and the J gene lost 1 base, with 10 bases spanning the gap. CDR3 nucleotide sequence: TGTGCCTGGAGTGTAGGAGGACTTTCCTACGAGCAGTACTTC. It yields the protein CAWSVGGLSYEQYF.

The rearrangement links TRBV18 to TRBJ2-1; 8 positions agree with TRBD2. The CDR3 is 16 residues long. CDR1 and CDR2 from the germline V gene are KGHSH and LQKENI. The V gene end was trimmed by 1 base and the J gene end by 6 bases; junction bases not matched to a gene: 8. The CDR3 DNA reads TGTGCCAGCTCACCACAGTCCGGGGGGGCCTTCAATGAGCAGTTCTTC. Protein product: CASSPQSGGAFNEQFF.

V is TRBV3-1 (or the pseudogene TRBV3-2) and J is TRBJ2-7; 11 nucleotides line up with TRBD2. Per germline, CDR1 LGHDT and CDR2 YNNKEL (reference sequence). The CDR3 totals 16 residues. Losses at the gene ends were 4 bases for V and 5 bases for J; bases not matched to a gene: 10. The CDR3 sequence is CASSPISGGARDEQYF. The CDR3, as DNA: TGTGCCAGCAGCCCTATTAGCGGGGGGGCTCGCGACGAGCAGTACTTC.

The chain employs TRBV5-6 and TRBJ1-1; 9 nucleotides agree with TRBD1. The junction had 4 bases not matched to a gene; V was cut back by 0 bases and J by 4 bases. The germline V gene has CDR1 SGHDT and CDR2 YYEEEE. The CDR3 covers 15 residues. The CDR3 here is CASSLDRGLGTEAFF. The CDR3 nucleotides are TGTGCCAGCAGCTTGGACAGGGGGCTAGGCACTGAAGCTTTCTTT.

The chain couples TRBV6-1 to TRBJ1-4; perhaps TRBD1 as D (6 bases). The CDR3 has 13 residues. The germline gives CDR1 MNHNS, CDR2 SASEGT. Trimming removed 3 bases at V and 13 bases at J, with 15 bases between. For the CDR3, the DNA is TGTGCCAGCAGTGACCGGGACACGCGCGGACTGTTTTTT. It yields the protein CASSDRDTRGLFF.

This chain connects TRBV4-2 to TRBJ1-5; D not resolved. CDR1 and CDR2 from the germline V gene are LGHNA and YNFKEQ. Trimming removed 1 base at V and 10 bases at J, with 8 bases between. The CDR3 totals 12 residues. As DNA, the CDR3 is TGTGCCAGCAGCCAAGGGGAGGGACCCCAGCATTTT. This codes for CASSQGEGPQHF.

This chain uses TRBV7-8 with TRBJ2-7; D possibly corresponds to TRBD1 (5 bases). Between the trimmed V and J ends, which lost 5 bases and 7 bases, there was a span of 12 bases. This CDR3 is built from 12 residues. CDR1 and CDR2 from the germline V gene are SGHVS and FQNEAQ. The CDR3 sequence is CASSRLRQEQYF. The CDR3 DNA sequence: TGTGCCAGCAGCCGATTAAGACAGGAGCAGTACTTC. Based on the CDR3 plus reference TRBV7-8 and TRBJ2-7, the full variable domain is GAGVSQSPRYKVAKRGQDVALRCDPISGHVSLFWYQQALGQGPEFLTYFQNEAQLDKSGLPSDRFFAERPEGSVSTLKIQRTQQEDSAVYLCASSRLRQEQYFGPGTRLTVT.

The gene calls are TRBV15 and TRBJ1-2, with D uncertain. The CDR3 consists of 14 residues. V lost 5 bases and J lost 4, with 14 bases in between. Germline values: CDR1 LNHNV, CDR2 YYDKDF (reference sequence). CDR3 region: CATSPNRETYGYTF. Here the CDR3 DNA reads TGTGCCACCAGCCCGAACCGGGAAACCTATGGCTACACCTTC.

The chain couples TRBV10-3 to TRBJ1-5; no clear D gene. Trimming removed 3 bases at V and 4 bases at J, with 7 bases between. The CDR3 has 13 amino acids. Looked up from germline, CDR1 is ENHRY and CDR2 is SYGVKD. CDR3 residues: CAISEGVNQPQHF. CDR3 DNA sequence: TGTGCCATCAGTGAAGGAGTAAATCAGCCCCAGCATTTT.

The chain combines TRBV6-5 with TRBJ1-6, with no clear D. CDR3 length: 14 amino acids. The germline V gene encodes CDR1 MNHEY and CDR2 SVGAGI. Between the trimmed V and J ends, which lost 4 bases and 6 bases, there was a span of 10 bases. CDR3 DNA sequence: TGTGCCAGCAGTTTACCGGGAGGTAATTCACCCCTCCACTTT. It encodes CASSLPGGNSPLHF.

The chain is built from TRBV6-5 and TRBJ1-3; possible D gene TRBD1, 6 bases. This CDR3 contains 15 residues. V lost 5 bases and J lost 1, with 12 bases in between. Germline V lookup: CDR1 MNHEY, CDR2 SVGAGI. DNA of the CDR3: TGTGCCAGCAGTCGGTTTACAGGGTCTGGAAACACCATATATTTT. Encoded protein: CASSRFTGSGNTIYF.

J is TRBJ1-6 and V is TRBV14, with 8 nucleotides matching TRBD1. Germline CDR1 SGHDN, CDR2 FVKESK. The CDR3 runs to 16 residues. The junction had 3 bases not matched to a gene; V was cut back by 2 bases and J by 3 bases. CDR3 sequence (DNA): TGTGCCAGCAGCCAAAGGACAGGGAACTATAATTCACCCCTCCACTTT. Its protein product is CASSQRTGNYNSPLHF.

The CDR3 DNA reads as TGTGCCAGCTCACGGACAGGGTCAAATGAGCAGTTCTTC. Amino acid sequence: CASSRTGSNEQFF. This sequence joins TRBV18 and TRBJ2-1, with 8 positions matching TRBD1. Germline loops: CDR1 KGHSH, CDR2 LQKENI. The CDR3 sequence is 13 residues long. V was pared by 4 bases and J by 7 bases, with 3 bases of the junction left unmatched.

This clone occurred once. V usage is TRBV27 and J usage is TRBJ1-2, with TRBD1 identical over 11 bases. CDR1 and CDR2 (germline): MNHEY, SMNVEV (reference sequence). The CDR3 covers 13 residues. Trimming cost V 7 bases and J 8 bases; bases outside gene matches: 6. The chain's CDR3 is CASTRTGGRGYTF. CDR3 in DNA: TGTGCCAGCACCAGGACAGGGGGCCGAGGCTACACCTTC.

This chain joins TRBV30 and TRBJ1-4; a possible D gene is TRBD1 (6 bases). The length of the CDR3 is 16 residues. Trimming took 0 bases from V and 8 from J, leaving 19 bases between them. Germline-derived CDR1 and CDR2 are GTSNPN and SVGIG (reference sequence). The CDR3 nucleotides read TGTGCCTGGAGTGTCGTTGCCGGTGGGGGCAGGGAAAAACTGTTTTTT. Its protein product is CAWSVVAGGGREKLFF.

The chain recombines TRBV18 with TRBJ1-2; TRBD1 matches 7 bases. This CDR3 region has 12 residues. Looked up from germline, CDR1 is KGHSH and CDR2 is LQKENI. J was trimmed by 8 bases and V by 6 bases; bases with no gene match: 6. The CDR3 is CASSPDRPGYTF. Written as DNA, the CDR3 is TGTGCCAGCTCCCCGGACAGGCCGGGCTACACCTTC. The full variable domain, rest sourced from reference TRBV18 and TRBJ1-2, is NAGVMQNPRHLVRRRGQEARLRCSPMKGHSHVYWYRQLPEEGLKFMVYLQKENIIDESGMPKERFSAEFPKEGPSILRIQQVVRGDSAAYFCASSPDRPGYTFGSGTRLTVV.